This T cell receptor beta chain originates from a study of spatial heterogeneity in lung cancer. Study summary: Untreated early-stage non-small cell lung cancer patients, 72 in total, were the donors. General study results and limits: Ubiquitous, expanded tumor-derived TCRs were more frequently observed in blood at resection than at follow-up.

V lost 1 base to trimming and J lost 1 base, with 8 bases between them. The CDR3 is 15 amino acids. Per germline, CDR1 SEHNR and CDR2 FQNEAQ (reference sequence). On this clonotype: The antigen remains unidentified.

TCRdb processed the 5' RACE reads anew with MiXCR; each CDR3 protein has one entry. The table has fewer than 45,000 distinct CDR3 sequences, more than 9% seen once. As to time point: blood at routine non-recurrence follow-up after resection. Whole RNA, which was extracted from tumor, nontumor lung tissue or frozen PBMC, was sequenced without any cell sorting. The rearrangement joins TRBV7-9 to TRBJ1-5; perhaps TRBD1 as D (6 bases). Material: PBMCs, obtained at follow-up. This receptor was identified in a female donor with early-stage non-small cell lung cancer. The CDR3 spells CASSLGDTSNQPQHF. The CDR3 bases are TGTGCCAGCAGCTTAGGGGACACCAGCAATCAGCCCCAGCATTTT.